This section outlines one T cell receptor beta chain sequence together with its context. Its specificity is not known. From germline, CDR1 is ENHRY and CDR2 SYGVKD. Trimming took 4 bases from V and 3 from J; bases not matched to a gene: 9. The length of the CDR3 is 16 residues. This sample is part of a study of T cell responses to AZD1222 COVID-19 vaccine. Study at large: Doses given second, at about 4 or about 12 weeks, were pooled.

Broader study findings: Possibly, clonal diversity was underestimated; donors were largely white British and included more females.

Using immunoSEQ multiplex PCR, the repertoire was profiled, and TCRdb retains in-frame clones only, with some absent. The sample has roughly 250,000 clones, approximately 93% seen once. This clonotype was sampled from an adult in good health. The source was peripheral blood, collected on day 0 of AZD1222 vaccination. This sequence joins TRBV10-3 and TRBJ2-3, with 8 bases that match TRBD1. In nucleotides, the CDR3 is TGTGCCATCAGTGCCAGACAGGGGTCAACGACAGATACGCAGTATTTT. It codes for CAISARQGSTTDTQYF.